The clone carrying this T cell receptor beta chain has a single count. Its antigen is unknown. TCRdb redid the calling of the 5' RACE reads with MiXCR, one entry per CDR3 protein. The table has roughly 140,000 distinct CDR3 sequences, approximately 44% seen once. Trimming pared 1 base from V and 3 bases from J, leaving 12 bases between. In germline, CDR1 is SGHVS, CDR2 FQNEAQ. CDR3 length: 15 residues. The data were obtained in a study of CD8 T cells in ankylosing spondylitis. Findings and caveats of the study: Those disease-linked clones were CD8+; they were also relatively rare in peripheral blood.

The clonotype originates from a male donor with ankylosing spondylitis. The sample taken for sequencing was synovial fluid, either unsorted or a sorted T cell fraction (not recorded which). The gene calls are TRBV7-8 and TRBJ1-1; TRBD1 is a possible D gene (6 bases). CDR3 sequence (DNA): TGTGCCAGCAGCTTAGTAGGGGGAACGGACACTGAAGCTTTCTTT. Translating it yields CASSLVGGTDTEAFF.